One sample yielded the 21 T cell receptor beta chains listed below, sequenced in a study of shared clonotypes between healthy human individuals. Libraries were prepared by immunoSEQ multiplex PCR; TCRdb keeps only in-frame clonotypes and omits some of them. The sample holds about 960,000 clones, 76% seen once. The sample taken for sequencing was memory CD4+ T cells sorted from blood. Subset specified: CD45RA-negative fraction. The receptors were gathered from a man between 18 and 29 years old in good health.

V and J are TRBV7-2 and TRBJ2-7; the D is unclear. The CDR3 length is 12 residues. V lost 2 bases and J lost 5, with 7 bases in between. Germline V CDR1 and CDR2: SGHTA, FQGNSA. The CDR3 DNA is TGTGCCAGCAGCTTAAAGTCCCACGAGCAGTACTTC. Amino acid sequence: CASSLKSHEQYF.

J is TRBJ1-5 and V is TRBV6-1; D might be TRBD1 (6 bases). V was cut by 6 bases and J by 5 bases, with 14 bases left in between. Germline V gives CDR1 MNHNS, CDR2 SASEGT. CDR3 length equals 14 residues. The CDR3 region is CASRPPGVHQPQHF. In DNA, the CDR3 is TGTGCCAGCAGACCACCAGGGGTACATCAGCCCCAGCATTTT.

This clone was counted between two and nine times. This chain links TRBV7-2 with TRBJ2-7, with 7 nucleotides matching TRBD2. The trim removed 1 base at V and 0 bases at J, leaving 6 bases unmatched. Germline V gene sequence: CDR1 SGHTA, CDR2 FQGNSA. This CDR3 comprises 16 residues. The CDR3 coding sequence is TGTGCCAGCAGCTTAGGTCCCCTAGCGGTCTCCTACGAGCAGTACTTC. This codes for CASSLGPLAVSYEQYF.

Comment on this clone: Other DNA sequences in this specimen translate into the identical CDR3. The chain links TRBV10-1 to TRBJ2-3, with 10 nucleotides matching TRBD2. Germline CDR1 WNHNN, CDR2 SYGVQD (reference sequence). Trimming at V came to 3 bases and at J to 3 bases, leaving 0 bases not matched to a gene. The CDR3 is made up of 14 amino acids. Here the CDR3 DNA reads TGCGCCAGCAGTGAACTAGCGGGGACAGATACGCAGTATTTT. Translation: CASSELAGTDTQYF.

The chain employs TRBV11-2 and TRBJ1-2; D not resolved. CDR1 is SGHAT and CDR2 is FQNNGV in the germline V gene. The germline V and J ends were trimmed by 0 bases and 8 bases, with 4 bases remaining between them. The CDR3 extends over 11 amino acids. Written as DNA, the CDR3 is TGTGCCAGCAGCTTAGATGGGGGCTACACCTTC. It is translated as CASSLDGGYTF.

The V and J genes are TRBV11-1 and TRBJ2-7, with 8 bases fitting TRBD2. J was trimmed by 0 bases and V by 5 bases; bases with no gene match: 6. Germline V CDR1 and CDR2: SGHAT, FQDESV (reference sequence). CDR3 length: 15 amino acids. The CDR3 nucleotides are TGTGCCAGCAGCCCGCGGGGGGCCCTCTCCTACGAGCAGTACTTC. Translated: CASSPRGALSYEQYF.

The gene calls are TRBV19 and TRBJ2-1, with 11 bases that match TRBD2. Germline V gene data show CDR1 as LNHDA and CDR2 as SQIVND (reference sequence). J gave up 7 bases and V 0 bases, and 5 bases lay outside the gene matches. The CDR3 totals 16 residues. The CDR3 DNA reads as TGTGCCAGTAGTATAGATTGGCCTAGCGGGAGGAATGAGCAGTTCTTC. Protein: CASSIDWPSGRNEQFF.

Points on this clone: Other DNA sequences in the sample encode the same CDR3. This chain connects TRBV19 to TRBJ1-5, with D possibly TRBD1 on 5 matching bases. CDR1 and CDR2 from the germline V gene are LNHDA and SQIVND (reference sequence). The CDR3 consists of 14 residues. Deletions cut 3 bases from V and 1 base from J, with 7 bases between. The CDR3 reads CASSIQGSNQPQHF. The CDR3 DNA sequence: TGTGCCAGTAGTATCCAGGGAAGCAATCAGCCCCAGCATTTT. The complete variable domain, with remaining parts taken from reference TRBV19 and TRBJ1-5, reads DGGITQSPKYLFRKEGQNVTLSCEQNLNHDAMYWYRQDPGQGLRLIYYSQIVNDFQKGDIAEGYSVSREKKESFPLTVTSAQKNPTAFYLCASSIQGSNQPQHFGDGTRLSIL.

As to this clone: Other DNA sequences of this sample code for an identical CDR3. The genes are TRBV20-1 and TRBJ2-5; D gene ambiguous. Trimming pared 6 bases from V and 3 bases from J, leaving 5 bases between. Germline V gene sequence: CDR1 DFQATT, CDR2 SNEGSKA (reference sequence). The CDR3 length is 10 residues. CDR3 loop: CSARKETQYF. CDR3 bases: TGCAGTGCCAGAAAAGAGACCCAGTACTTC.

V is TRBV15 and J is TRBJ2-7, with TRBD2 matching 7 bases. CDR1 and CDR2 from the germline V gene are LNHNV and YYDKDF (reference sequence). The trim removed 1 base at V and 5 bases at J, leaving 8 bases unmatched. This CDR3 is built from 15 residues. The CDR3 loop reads CATSRGRGGIHEQYF. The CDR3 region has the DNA TGTGCCACCAGCAGAGGACGCGGGGGTATCCACGAGCAGTACTTC.

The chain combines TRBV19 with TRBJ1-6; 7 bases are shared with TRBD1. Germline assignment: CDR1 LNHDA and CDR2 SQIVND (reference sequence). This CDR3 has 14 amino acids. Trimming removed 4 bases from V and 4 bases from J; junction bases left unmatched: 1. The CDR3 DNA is TGTGCCAGTAGTACGGGACAGTATAATTCACCCCTCCACTTT. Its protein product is CASSTGQYNSPLHF.

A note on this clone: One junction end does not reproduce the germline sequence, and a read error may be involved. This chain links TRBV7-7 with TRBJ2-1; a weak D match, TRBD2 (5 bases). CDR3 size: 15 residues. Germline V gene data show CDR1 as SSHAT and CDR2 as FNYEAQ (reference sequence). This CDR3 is CASSLAHGGYNEQFF. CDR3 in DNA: TGTGCTAGCAGCCTAGCCCATGGTGGGTACAATGAGCAGTTCTTC.

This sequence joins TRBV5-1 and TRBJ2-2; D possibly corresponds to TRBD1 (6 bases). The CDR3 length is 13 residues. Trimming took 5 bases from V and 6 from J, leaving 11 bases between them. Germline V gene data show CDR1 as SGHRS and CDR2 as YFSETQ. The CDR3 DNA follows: TGCGCCAGCAGGGGGGCGTGGGCCGGGGAGCTGTTTTTT. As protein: CASRGAWAGELFF.

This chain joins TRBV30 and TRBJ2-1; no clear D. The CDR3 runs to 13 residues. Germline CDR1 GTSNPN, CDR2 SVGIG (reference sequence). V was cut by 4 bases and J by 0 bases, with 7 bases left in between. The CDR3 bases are TGTGCCTGGATGCAAGGCTCCTACAATGAGCAGTTCTTC. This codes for CAWMQGSYNEQFF. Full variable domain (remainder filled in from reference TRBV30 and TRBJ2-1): SQTIHQWPATLVQPVGSPLSLECTVEGTSNPNLYWYRQAAGRGLQLLFYSVGIGQISSEVPQNLSASRPQDRQFILSSKKLLLSDSGFYLCAWMQGSYNEQFFGPGTRLTVL.

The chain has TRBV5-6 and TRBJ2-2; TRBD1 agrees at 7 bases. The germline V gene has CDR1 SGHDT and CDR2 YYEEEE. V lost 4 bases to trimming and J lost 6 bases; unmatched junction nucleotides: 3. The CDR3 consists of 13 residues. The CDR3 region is CASSGTVPGELFF. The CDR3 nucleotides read TGTGCCAGCAGCGGGACAGTACCCGGGGAGCTGTTTTTT.

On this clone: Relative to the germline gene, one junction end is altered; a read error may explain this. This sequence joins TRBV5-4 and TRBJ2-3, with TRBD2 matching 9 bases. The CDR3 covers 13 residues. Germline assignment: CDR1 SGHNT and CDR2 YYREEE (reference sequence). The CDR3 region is CACRRGGTDTQYF. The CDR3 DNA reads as TGTGCCTGCAGGCGGGGGGGGACAGATACGCAGTATTTT. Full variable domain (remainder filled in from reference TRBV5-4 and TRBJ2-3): ETGVTQSPTHLIKTRGQQVTLRCSSQSGHNTVSWYQQALGQGPQFIFQYYREEENGRGNFPPRFSGLQFPNYSSELNVNALELDDSALYLCACRRGGTDTQYFGPGTRLTVL.

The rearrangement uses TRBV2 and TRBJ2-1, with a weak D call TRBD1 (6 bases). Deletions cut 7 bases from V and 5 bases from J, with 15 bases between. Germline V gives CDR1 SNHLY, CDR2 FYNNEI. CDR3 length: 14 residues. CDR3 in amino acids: CASKNEQGNNEQFF. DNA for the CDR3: TGTGCCAGCAAGAATGAGCAGGGGAACAATGAGCAGTTCTTC. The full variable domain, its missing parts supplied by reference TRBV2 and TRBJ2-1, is EPEVTQTPSHQVTQMGQEVILRCVPISNHLYFYWYRQILGQKVEFLVSFYNNEISEKSEIFDDQFSVERPDGSNFTLKIRSTKLEDSAMYFCASKNEQGNNEQFFGPGTRLTVL.

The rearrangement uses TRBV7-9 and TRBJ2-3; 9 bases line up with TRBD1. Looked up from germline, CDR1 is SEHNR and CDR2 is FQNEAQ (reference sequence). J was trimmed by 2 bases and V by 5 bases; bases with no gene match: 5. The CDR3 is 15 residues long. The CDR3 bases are TGTGCCAGCAGCCCCGGGACAGGGTACACAGATACGCAGTATTTT. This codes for CASSPGTGYTDTQYF.

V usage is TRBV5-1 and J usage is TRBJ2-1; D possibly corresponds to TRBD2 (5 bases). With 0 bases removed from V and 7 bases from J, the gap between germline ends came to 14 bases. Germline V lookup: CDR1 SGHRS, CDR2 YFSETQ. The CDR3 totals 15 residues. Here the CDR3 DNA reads TGCGCCAGCAGCTTGGGTTCTGAAGCGGCGAATGAGCAGTTCTTC. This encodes CASSLGSEAANEQFF.

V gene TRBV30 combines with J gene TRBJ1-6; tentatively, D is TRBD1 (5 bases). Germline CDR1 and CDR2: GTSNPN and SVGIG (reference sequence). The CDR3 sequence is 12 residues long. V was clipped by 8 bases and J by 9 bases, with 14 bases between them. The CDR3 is CALGGDPSPLHF. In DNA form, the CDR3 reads TGTGCCCTTGGCGGGGACCCTTCACCCCTCCACTTT.

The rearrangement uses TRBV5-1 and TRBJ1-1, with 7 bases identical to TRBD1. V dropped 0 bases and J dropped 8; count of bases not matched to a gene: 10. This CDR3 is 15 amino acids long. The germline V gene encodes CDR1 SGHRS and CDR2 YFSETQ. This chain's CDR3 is CASSLEGTVSTEAFF. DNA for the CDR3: TGCGCCAGCAGCTTGGAAGGGACAGTATCTACGGAAGCTTTCTTT.